The rows below give T cell receptor beta chains drawn from one sample of a study of CD8 T cells in ankylosing spondylitis. From the 5' RACE reads, TCRdb called clonotypes with MiXCR, one entry per CDR3 protein. In the table there are 470,000 or so distinct CDR3 sequences, more than 25% of which are singletons. The sample comprised blood, either unsorted or a sorted T cell fraction (not recorded which). The receptors were gathered from a male donor with ankylosing spondylitis. Both conserved end residues are part of each CDR3. Each record gives: J gene, D gene, clone size, V gene, CDR3 DNA, CDR3 protein. The D gene is left open where the match is weak. The size field is filled for only some rows; it gives once, few, many or a size class.

j_gene: TRBJ2-2; d_gene: TRBD2; abundance: few; v_gene: TRBV20-1; CDR3nt: TGCAGTGCCGCCGGGACTAGTCGCACCGGGGAGCTGTTTTTT; CDR3aa: CSAAGTSRTGELFF
j_gene: TRBJ1-6; d_gene: NA; abundance: NA; v_gene: TRBV20-1; CDR3nt: TGCAGTGCTAGAGTACGGACAGATAATTCACCCCTCCACTTT; CDR3aa: CSARVRTDNSPLHF
j_gene: TRBJ2-3; d_gene: TRBD2; abundance: NA; v_gene: TRBV5-1; CDR3nt: TGCGCCAGCAGCTTGGGTGGGTCGACTAGCGGGAGCACAGATACGCAGTATTTT; CDR3aa: CASSLGGSTSGSTDTQYF
j_gene: TRBJ1-4; d_gene: TRBD1; abundance: NA; v_gene: TRBV6-1; CDR3nt: TGTGCCAGCAGGGGACAGCCGACAGATGAAAAACTGTTTTTT; CDR3aa: CASRGQPTDEKLFF
j_gene: TRBJ1-3; d_gene: NA; abundance: NA; v_gene: TRBV25-1; CDR3nt: TGTGCCAGCAGTGAATACGGCCTCTCTGGAAACACCATATATTTT; CDR3aa: CASSEYGLSGNTIYF
j_gene: TRBJ2-1; d_gene: TRBD2; abundance: NA; v_gene: TRBV2; CDR3nt: TGTGCCAGCAGTAGCCTCATCACTAGCGGGAATGATGAGCAGTTCTTC; CDR3aa: CASSSLITSGNDEQFF
j_gene: TRBJ2-7; d_gene: NA; abundance: NA; v_gene: TRBV5-4; CDR3nt: TGTGCCAGCAGCCCCCCCTTGGGCGAGCAGTACTTC; CDR3aa: CASSPPLGEQYF
j_gene: TRBJ1-5; d_gene: NA; abundance: few; v_gene: TRBV5-1; CDR3nt: TGCGCCAGCAGCTTGAGGCCCTCTAGCAATCAGCCCCAGCATTTT; CDR3aa: CASSLRPSSNQPQHF
j_gene: TRBJ2-7; d_gene: TRBD2; abundance: few; v_gene: TRBV5-1; CDR3nt: TGCGCCAGCAGCGGGGGACTAGCGGGAAGTACTGAATCCCACGAGCAGTACTTC; CDR3aa: CASSGGLAGSTESHEQYF
j_gene: TRBJ1-2; d_gene: NA; abundance: NA; v_gene: TRBV3-1; CDR3nt: TGTGCCAGCAGCCAAGGGGACGGGAACTATGGCTACACCTTC; CDR3aa: CASSQGDGNYGYTF
j_gene: TRBJ2-1; d_gene: TRBD2; abundance: few; v_gene: TRBV3-1; CDR3nt: TGTGCCAGCAGCCCTACCGGGGGGAGCGGCTGGGGTTCCTACAATGAGCAGTTCTTC; CDR3aa: CASSPTGGSGWGSYNEQFF
j_gene: TRBJ1-1; d_gene: NA; abundance: NA; v_gene: TRBV7-9; CDR3nt: TGTGCCAGCAGCTTAATCAGGGCCGAAGCTTTCTTT; CDR3aa: CASSLIRAEAFF
j_gene: TRBJ2-3; d_gene: NA; abundance: NA; v_gene: TRBV24-1; CDR3nt: TGTGCCACCAGTGATTTTGGGTCTACTGGGGCTGATACGCAGTATTTT; CDR3aa: CATSDFGSTGADTQYF
j_gene: TRBJ2-1; d_gene: TRBD1; abundance: many; v_gene: TRBV7-9; CDR3nt: TGTGCCAGCACGCTAACAGGGGTTGACGACAATGAGCAGTTCTTC; CDR3aa: CASTLTGVDDNEQFF